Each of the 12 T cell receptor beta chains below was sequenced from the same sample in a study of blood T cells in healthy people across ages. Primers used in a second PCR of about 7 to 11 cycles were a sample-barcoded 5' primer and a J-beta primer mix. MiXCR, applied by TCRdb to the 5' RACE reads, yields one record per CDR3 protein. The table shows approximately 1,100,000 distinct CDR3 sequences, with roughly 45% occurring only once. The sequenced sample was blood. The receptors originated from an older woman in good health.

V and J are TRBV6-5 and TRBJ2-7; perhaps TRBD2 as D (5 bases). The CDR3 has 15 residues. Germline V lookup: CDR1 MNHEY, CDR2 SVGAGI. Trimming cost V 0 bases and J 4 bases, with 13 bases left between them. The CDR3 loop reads CASSYSMGLAYEQYF. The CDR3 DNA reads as TGTGCCAGCAGTTACTCGATGGGCCTAGCATACGAGCAGTACTTC.

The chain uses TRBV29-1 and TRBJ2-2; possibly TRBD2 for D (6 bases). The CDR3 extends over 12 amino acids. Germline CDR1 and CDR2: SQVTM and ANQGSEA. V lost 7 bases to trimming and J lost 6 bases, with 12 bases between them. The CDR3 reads CSGEDSAGELFF. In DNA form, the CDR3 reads TGCAGCGGGGAGGATTCCGCCGGGGAGCTGTTTTTT.

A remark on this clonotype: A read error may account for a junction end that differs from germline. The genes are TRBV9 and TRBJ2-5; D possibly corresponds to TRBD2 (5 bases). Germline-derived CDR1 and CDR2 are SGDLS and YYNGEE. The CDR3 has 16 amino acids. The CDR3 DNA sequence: TGTGCCGGCAGCCTTCCGAGGGCGGGCCTCCAAGAGACCCAGTACTTC. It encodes CAGSLPRAGLQETQYF.

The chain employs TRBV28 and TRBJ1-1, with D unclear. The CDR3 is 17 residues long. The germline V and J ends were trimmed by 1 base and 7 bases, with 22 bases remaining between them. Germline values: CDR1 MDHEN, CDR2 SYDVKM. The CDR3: CASSLSAQAFSLIEAFF. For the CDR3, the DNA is TGTGCCAGCAGTTTATCCGCCCAGGCATTCTCCCTCATTGAAGCTTTCTTT.

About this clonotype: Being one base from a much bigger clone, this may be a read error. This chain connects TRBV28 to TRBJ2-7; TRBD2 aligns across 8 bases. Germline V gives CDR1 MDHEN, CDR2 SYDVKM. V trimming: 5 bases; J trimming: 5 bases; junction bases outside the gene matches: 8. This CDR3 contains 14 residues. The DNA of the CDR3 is TGTGCCAGCAGTCTCGTAGCGGGAACTGACGAGCAGTACTTC. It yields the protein CASSLVAGTDEQYF.

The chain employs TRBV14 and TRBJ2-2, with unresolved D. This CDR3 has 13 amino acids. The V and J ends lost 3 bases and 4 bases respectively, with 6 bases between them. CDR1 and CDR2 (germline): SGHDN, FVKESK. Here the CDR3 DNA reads TGTGCCAGCAGCCAGGATTTCACCGGGGAGCTGTTTTTT. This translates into CASSQDFTGELFF.

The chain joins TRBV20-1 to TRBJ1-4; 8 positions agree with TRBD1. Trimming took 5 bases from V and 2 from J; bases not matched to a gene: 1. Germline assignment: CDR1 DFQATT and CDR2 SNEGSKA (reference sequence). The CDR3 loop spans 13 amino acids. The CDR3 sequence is CSARTGTNEKLFF. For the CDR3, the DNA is TGCAGTGCTCGGACAGGGACTAATGAAAAACTGTTTTTT.

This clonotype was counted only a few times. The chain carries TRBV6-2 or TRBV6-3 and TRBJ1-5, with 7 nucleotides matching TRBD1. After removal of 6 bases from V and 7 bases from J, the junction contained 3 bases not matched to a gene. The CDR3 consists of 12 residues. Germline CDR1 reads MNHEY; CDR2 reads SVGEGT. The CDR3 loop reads CASRTGMQPQHF. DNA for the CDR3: TGTGCCAGCAGGACAGGGATGCAGCCCCAGCATTTT.

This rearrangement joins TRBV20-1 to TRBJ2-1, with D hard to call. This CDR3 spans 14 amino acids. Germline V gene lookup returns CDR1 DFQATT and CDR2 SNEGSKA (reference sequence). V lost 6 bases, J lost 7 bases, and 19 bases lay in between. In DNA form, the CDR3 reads TGCAGTGCCCCTCTGAAGCCCTTGCCAAATGAGCAGTTCTTC. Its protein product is CSAPLKPLPNEQFF.

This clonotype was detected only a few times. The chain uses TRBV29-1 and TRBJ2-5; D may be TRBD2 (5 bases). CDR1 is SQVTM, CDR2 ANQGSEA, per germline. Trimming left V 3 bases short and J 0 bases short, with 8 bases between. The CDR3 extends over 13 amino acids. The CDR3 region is CSVEGRNQETQYF. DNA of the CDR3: TGCAGCGTTGAGGGGAGAAACCAAGAGACCCAGTACTTC.

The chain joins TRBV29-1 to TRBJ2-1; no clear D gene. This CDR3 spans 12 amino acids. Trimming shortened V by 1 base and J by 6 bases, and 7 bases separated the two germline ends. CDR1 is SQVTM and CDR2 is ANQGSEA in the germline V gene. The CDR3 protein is CSVEVFSNEQFF. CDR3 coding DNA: TGCAGCGTTGAAGTGTTTAGCAATGAGCAGTTCTTC.

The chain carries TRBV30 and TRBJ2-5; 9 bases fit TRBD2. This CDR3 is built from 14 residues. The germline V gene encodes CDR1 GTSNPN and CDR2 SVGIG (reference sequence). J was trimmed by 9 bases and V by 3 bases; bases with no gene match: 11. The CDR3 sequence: CAWRPIAGVGAQYF. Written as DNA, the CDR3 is TGTGCCTGGAGGCCGATAGCGGGAGTAGGTGCCCAGTACTTC.